This TCR beta chain was identified in a study of cytomegalovirus exposure and HLA in healthy donors (dated by TCRdb to about 2017). Background on the whole study: According to a later analysis, the 110 or so validation repertoires were produced on the same platform as the approximately 600 repertoires of the first cohort. The study was designed to test whether signatures of past pathogen exposure could be identified by cataloging public T cell receptors. A separate validation cohort of 100 to 150 different subjects was used in addition to the approximately 670-subject first cohort. To predict cytomegalovirus infection status, the study brought together high-throughput TCR immunosequencing, statistical association of individual TCRs with disease status, and machine learning.

The library relied on the immunoSEQ multiplex PCR assay. The study's processing was this. A statistical classification framework was built to diagnose cytomegalovirus status from the catalog of TCR beta chain sequences. TCRdb limited this immuneACCESS table to in-frame rearrangements with V and J called. A share of clones is missing; checked studies link under half to unresolved V genes, and the rest is unexplained. That table furnishes V, J and clone size, whereas the DNA furnished D and trimming. The sample table lists fewer than 200,000 clones, about 90% of them with a count of one. The ten largest clones take up about a tenth of the sample. CDR1 and CDR2 were assigned from the germline V gene as MNHEY and SVGAGI. Germline trimming amounts to 5 bases on V and 4 bases on J, with 8 as the count of junction bases outside the gene matches. From its cysteine to its phenylalanine, the CDR3 spans 14 amino acids. Kept here is only the CDR3 DNA, which spans 42 bases and is read in frame from base 1.

The donors belonged to the validation cohort of 120 subjects, which was separate from the roughly 670-subject first cohort. On the study overall, not on this receptor specifically: A few of the identified cytomegalovirus-associated TCR beta chains were confirmed in vitro to be specific for cytomegalovirus antigens. The classifier was reported to diagnose cytomegalovirus status with high specificity and sensitivity in both the original and validation cohorts. Most TCR sequences were seen in very few donors, while some public TCRs were found in many individuals. A total of 150 to 200 TCR beta chains were listed by the study as associated with cytomegalovirus. Subsequent analysis determined that TCRs grouped into clusters in the first cohort also showed a tendency toward co-occurrence across the 90 to 150 validation repertoires, and approximately 94% of cluster scores exceeded 0. According to the authors, the approach could potentially be generalized to other disease states and immunological phenotypes. All 120 or so repertoires were used to score co-occurrence in the validation cohort in a later analysis, because that analysis had no HLA typing for the cohort.

About this clone itself: The antigen this receptor binds is unknown. No much larger clone is present one base from it, and per-base qualities are unavailable.

Recombination connected TRBV6-5 to TRBJ2-7; 7 nucleotides in the junction match TRBD1. Sequenced: PBMCs. This clonotype was obtained from a woman younger than 30 in good health and CMV-seropositive. The CDR3 region reads CASSEPRGWYEQYF. The DNA sequence is given as TGTGCCAGCAGTGAACCCAGGGGGTGGTACGAGCAGTACTTC.